This TCR beta chain was profiled in a study of response to subunit inactivated influenza vaccine. General study results and limits: Each seasonal flu vaccination may recruit only limited new T cells, authors suggested.

This clonotype was seen a few times. Its specificity is not known. At one end, the junction sequence differs from germline, possibly due to a read error. TCRdb independently ran MiXCR on the RT-PCR reads; one entry per CDR3 protein. The sample shows 490,000 or so distinct CDR3 sequences, less than 8% of them seen only once. CDR3 length equals 16 residues. Germline lookup yields CDR1 DFQATT and CDR2 SNEGSKA (reference sequence). This sample comprised PBMCs from blood, obtained 23 to 25 months after vaccination. The genes are TRBV20-1 and TRBJ2-1, with 11 bases matching TRBD2. This receptor was taken from a man aged 50-75 years who received an inactivated influenza vaccine. The CDR3 region is CCARPNSGRAFDEQFF. CDR3 nucleotides: TGCTGTGCTAGACCCAATAGCGGGAGGGCCTTCGATGAGCAGTTCTTC.